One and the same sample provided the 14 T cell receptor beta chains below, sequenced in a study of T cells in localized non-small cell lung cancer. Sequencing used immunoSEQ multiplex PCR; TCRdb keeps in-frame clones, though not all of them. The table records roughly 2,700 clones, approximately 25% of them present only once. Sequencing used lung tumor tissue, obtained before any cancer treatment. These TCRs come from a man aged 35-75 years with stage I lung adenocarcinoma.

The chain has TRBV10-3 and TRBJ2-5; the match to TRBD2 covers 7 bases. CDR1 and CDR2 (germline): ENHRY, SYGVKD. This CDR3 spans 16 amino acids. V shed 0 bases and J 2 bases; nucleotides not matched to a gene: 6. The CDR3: CAISESVTREQETQYF. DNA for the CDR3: TGTGCCATCAGTGAGTCGGTAACGCGGGAGCAAGAGACCCAGTACTTC.

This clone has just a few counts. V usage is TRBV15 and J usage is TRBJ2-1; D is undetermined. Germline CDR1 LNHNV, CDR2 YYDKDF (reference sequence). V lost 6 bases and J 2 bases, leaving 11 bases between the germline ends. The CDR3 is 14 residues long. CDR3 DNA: TGTGCCACCAGGGGTCCTCCTGCCTACAATGAGCAGTTCTTC. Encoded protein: CATRGPPAYNEQFF.

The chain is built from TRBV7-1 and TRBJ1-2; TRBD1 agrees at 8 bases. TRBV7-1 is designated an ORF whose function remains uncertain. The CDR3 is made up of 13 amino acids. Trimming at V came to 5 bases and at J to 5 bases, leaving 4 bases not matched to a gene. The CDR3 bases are TGTGCCAGCAGCAGGGGACAGGATTATGGCTACACCTTC. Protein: CASSRGQDYGYTF.

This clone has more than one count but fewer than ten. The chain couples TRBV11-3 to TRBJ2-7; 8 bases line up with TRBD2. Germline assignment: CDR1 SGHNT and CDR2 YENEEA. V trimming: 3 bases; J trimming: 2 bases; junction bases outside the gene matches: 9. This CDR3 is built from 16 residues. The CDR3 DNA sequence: TGTGCCAGCAGCTTGGCCACTACTAGCGGAACCTACGAGCAGTACGTC. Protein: CASSLATTSGTYEQYV.

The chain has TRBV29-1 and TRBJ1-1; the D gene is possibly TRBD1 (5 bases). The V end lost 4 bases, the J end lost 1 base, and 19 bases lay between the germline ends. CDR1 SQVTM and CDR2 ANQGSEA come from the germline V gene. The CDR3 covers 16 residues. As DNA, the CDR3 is TGCAGCGTTGCTTCTCGGGGCGAGGGCTCGAACACTGAAGCTTTCTTT. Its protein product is CSVASRGEGSNTEAFF.

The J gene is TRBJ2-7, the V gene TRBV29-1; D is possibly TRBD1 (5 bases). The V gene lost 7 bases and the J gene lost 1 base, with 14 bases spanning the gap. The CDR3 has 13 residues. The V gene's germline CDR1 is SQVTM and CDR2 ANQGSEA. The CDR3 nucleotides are TGCAGCGCGAAATCAGGGCGATCCTACGAGCAGTACTTC. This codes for CSAKSGRSYEQYF.

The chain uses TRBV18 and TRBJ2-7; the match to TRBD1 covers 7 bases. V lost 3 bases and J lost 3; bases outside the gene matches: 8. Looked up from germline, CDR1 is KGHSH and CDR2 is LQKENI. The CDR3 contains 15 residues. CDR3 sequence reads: CASSPYNPGGYEQYF. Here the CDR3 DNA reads TGTGCCAGCTCACCTTACAACCCAGGGGGCTACGAGCAGTACTTC.

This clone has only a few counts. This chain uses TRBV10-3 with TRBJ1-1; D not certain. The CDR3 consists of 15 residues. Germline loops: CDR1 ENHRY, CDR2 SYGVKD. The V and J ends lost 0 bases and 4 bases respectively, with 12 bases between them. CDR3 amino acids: CAISESGGFATEAFF. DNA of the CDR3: TGTGCCATCAGTGAGTCTGGAGGGTTCGCCACTGAAGCTTTCTTT.

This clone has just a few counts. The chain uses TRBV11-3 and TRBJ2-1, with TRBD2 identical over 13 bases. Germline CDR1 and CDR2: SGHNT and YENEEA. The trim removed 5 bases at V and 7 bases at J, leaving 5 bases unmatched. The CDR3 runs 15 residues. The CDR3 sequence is CASSRTSGRGNEQFF. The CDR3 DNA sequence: TGTGCCAGCAGCCGGACTAGCGGGAGAGGAAATGAGCAGTTCTTC.

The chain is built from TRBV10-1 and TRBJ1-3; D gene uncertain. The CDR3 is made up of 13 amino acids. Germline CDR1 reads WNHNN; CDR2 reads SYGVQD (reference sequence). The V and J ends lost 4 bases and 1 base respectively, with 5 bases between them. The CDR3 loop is CASSVSSGNTIYF. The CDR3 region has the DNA TGCGCCAGCAGTGTGAGTTCTGGAAACACCATATATTTT.

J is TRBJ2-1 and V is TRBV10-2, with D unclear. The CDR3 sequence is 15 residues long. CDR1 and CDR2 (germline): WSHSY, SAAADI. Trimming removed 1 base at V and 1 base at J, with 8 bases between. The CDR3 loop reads CASSELAASYNEQFF. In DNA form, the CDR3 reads TGCGCCAGCAGTGAGTTGGCTGCTTCCTACAATGAGCAGTTCTTC.

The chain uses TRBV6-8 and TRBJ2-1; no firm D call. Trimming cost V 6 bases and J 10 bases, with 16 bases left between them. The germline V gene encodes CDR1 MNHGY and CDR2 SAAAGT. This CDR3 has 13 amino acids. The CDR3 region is CASSRRSDGEQFF. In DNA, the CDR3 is TGTGCCAGCAGCCGCCGATCCGACGGGGAGCAGTTCTTC.

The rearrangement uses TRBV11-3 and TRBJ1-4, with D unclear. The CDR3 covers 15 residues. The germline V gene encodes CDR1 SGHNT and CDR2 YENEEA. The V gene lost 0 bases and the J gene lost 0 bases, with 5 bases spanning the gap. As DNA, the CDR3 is TGTGCCAGCAGCTTAGACAGCGCAACTAATGAAAAACTGTTTTTT. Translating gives CASSLDSATNEKLFF.

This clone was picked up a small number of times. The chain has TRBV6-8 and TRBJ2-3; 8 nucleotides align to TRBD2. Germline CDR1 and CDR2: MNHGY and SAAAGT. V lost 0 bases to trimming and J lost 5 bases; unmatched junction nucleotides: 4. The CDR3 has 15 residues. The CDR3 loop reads CASSYSGAGGDTQYF. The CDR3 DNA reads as TGTGCCAGCAGTTACTCAGGCGCGGGGGGAGATACGCAGTATTTT.